This TCR beta chain appears in the sequencing data of a study of T cell responses to AZD1222 COVID-19 vaccine. The trim removed 2 bases at V and 8 bases at J, leaving 9 bases unmatched. The CDR3 consists of 14 residues. CDR1 is MDHEN and CDR2 is SYDVKM in the germline V gene. Sequencing was performed with immunoSEQ multiplex PCR; in TCRdb, only in-frame clones are kept and a portion is missing. Among 110,000 to 150,000 clones listed, 85% to 90% were seen once. This chain uses TRBV28 with TRBJ2-7; 7 positions match TRBD1. This clonotype was obtained from an adult in good health. The input for sequencing was peripheral blood, taken on day 0 of AZD1222 vaccination. The CDR3 DNA reads TGTGCCAGCAGTTTAGTGGACAGGCCCCGCCAGCAGTACTTC. Translation gives CASSLVDRPRQQYF.